The source of this TCR beta chain is a study of blood T cells in healthy people across ages. Looking at the study overall: When template switching was applied, about one barcoded beta molecule was captured per two T cells. Regarding the study as a whole: The fall in TCR beta diversity per million T cells was roughly linear with age.

This clonotype was recorded a few times. Its matching antigen is unknown. The CDR3 sequence is 14 residues long. V lost 3 bases and J lost 6, with 14 bases in between. Germline V gene lookup returns CDR1 MNHEY and CDR2 SVGAGI. Combining a sample-barcoded 5' primer with a J-beta primer mix, a second PCR ran for about 6 to 11 cycles. One entry per CDR3 protein, called by TCRdb with MiXCR from the 5' RACE reads. The table includes approximately 1.5 million distinct CDR3 sequences, around 35% detected once. Samples each yielded at least 6 micrograms of total RNA. This chain links TRBV6-5 with TRBJ1-1; tentatively, D is TRBD1 (5 bases). This receptor was obtained from a woman aged 30 to 39 in good health. The sequenced material came from blood. DNA of the CDR3: TGTGCCAGCAGTTATGGGCAGGGAGGGTCTGAAGCTTTCTTT. Its protein product is CASSYGQGGSEAFF.